This TCR beta chain was found in a study of T-cell reconstitution after alpha-beta-depleted transplantation in children. Unique molecular identifiers were incorporated into the prepared TCRbeta library. Each CDR3 protein is one row after TCRdb ran MiXCR on the PCR reads. The table has almost 400,000 distinct CDR3 sequences, over 20% seen once. The receptor was isolated from a human donor who donated a stem cell graft to a child with acute myeloid leukemia. This specimen consisted of PBMCs from the stem cell graft donor, obtained from the stem cell graft.

In nucleotides, the CDR3 is TGCGCCAGCAGCCAAGAAGGCGGGCTATACAATGAGCAGTTCTTC. Protein: CASSQEGGLYNEQFF. J is TRBJ2-1 and V is TRBV4-1; a weak D match, TRBD2 (5 bases). This CDR3 has 15 amino acids. V was clipped by 0 bases and J by 4 bases, with 10 bases between them. Germline assignment: CDR1 MGHRA and CDR2 YSYEKL.